This paragraph reports one TCR beta chain. It lacks a known antigen. No much larger clone exists at a distance of one base, and base qualities are not known. Donors formed part of the validation cohort, which comprised some 120 subjects and was distinct from the first cohort of under 750 subjects. Compared with germline, V lacks 6 bases and J lacks 4 bases; bases without a gene match: 6. According to the germline V gene, CDR1 reads SQVTM and CDR2 reads ANQGSEA. The CDR3 runs 13 amino acids, cysteine and phenylalanine included. Only the CDR3 part of the read is kept: 39 bases, read in frame from the first base. This specimen comes from a study of cytomegalovirus exposure and HLA in healthy donors (dated 2017 in TCRdb). For context, the study as a whole: The 500 to 800 repertoires of the first cohort and the roughly 110 validation repertoires were produced on the same platform, according to a later analysis. To predict cytomegalovirus infection status, the study brought together high-throughput TCR immunosequencing, statistical association of individual TCRs with disease status, and machine learning. The study aimed to test whether cataloging public T cell receptors could reveal signatures of past pathogen exposure. Along with the roughly 700-subject first cohort, a separate validation cohort of over a hundred different subjects was used.

What the work shows at the level of the full study, not this receptor alone: Across donors, most TCR sequences were observed very rarely, whereas some public TCRs were present in many individuals. It was suggested by the authors that the approach could potentially be generalized to other disease states and immunological phenotypes. The classifier was reported to diagnose cytomegalovirus status with high specificity and sensitivity in both the original cohort and the validation cohort. Subsequent analysis determined that TCRs grouped into clusters in the first cohort also showed a tendency toward co-occurrence across the 120 validation repertoires, and 90% to 95% of cluster scores exceeded 0. A few of the identified cytomegalovirus-associated TCR beta chains were confirmed in vitro to be specific for cytomegalovirus antigens. The validation cohort had no HLA typing available for a later analysis, so co-occurrence within that cohort was assessed over all 120 or so repertoires. The study listed 170 or so TCR beta chains as associated with cytomegalovirus.

The method was the immunoSEQ multiplex PCR assay. Per the authors' processing: A statistical classification framework was built to diagnose cytomegalovirus status from the catalog of TCR beta chain sequences. TCRdb's version of the immuneACCESS table is confined to in-frame rearrangements and falls short of the full clone set. An unresolved V gene accounts for under half of the shortfall where checked; the remainder is of unknown origin. The V and J calls and clone size come from that table; D and trimming were worked out from the DNA. The sample contains 100,000 or so clones, about 88% of them found a single time. The ten top clones hold around 4.1% of the sample.

This sequence originates from a young woman in good health and CMV-seropositive. The sequencing input was PBMCs. The sequence is built from TRBV29-1 and TRBJ2-7; TRBD2 matches 10 bases in the middle. The CDR3 protein is CSVCEREGYEQYF. The DNA sequence follows: TGCAGCGTGTGCGAGCGGGAGGGTTACGAGCAGTACTTC.